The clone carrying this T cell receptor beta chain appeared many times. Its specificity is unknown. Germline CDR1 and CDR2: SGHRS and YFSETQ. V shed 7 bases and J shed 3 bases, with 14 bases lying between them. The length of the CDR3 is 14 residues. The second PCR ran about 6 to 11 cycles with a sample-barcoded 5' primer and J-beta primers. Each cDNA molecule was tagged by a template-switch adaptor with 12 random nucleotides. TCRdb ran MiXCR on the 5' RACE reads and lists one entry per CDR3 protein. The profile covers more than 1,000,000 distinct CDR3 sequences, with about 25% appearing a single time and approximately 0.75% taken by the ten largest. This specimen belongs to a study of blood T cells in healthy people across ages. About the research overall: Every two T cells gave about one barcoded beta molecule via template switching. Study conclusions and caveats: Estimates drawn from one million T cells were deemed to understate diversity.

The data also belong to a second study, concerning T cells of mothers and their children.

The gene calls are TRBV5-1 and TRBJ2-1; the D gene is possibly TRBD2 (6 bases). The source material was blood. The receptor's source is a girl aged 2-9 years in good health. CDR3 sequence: CASFGEDIYNEQFF. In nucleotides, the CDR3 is TGCGCCAGCTTTGGGGAGGACATCTACAATGAGCAGTTCTTC.